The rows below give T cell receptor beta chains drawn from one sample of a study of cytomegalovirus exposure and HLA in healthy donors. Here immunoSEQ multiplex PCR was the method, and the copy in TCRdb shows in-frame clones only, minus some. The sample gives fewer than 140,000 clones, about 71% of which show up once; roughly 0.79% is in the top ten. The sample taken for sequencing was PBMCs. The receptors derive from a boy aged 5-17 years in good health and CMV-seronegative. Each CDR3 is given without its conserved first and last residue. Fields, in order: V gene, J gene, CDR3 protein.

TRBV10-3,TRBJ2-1,AISLAGAGEQF
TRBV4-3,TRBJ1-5,ASSHVLDSSNQPQH
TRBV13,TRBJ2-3,ASSYLAGGLTDTQY
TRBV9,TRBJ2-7,ASSPGTSGRTYEQY
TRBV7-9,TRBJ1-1,ASSPQGARDTEAF
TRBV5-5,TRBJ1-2,ASSLSTGGWNGYT
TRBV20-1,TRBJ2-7,SASLGEQY
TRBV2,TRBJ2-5,ASRGGVQTQY
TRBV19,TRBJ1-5,ASSSRGRRNQPQH
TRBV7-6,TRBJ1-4,ASSLARGSPNEKLF
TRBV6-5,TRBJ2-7,ASSRARTGVYEQY
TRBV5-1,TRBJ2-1,ASSLGASAGSYNEQF
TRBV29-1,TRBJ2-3,SAAGLAASTQY
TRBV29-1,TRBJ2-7,SVALTGGSYEQY
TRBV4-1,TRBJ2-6,ASTLSSGANVLT
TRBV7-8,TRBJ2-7,ASRTQWDRGRDEQY